A single sample is the source of the 10 T cell receptor beta chains below, sequenced in a study of radiation and T cells in renal cell carcinoma. Sequenced by immunoSEQ multiplex PCR; TCRdb stores in-frame clones only, minus some. Of roughly 100,000 clones in the sample, roughly four fifths were seen once. Sample time point: baseline pretreatment blood. Treatment defined: 15 Gy SBRT to primary tumor, nephrectomy 4 weeks later. The sequenced sample was blood, obtained from a patient whose treatment included radiotherapy and nephrectomy. Receptors were obtained from a man between 60 and 75 years old with renal cell carcinoma.

This clone has more than one count but fewer than ten. The chain combines TRBV6-5 with TRBJ2-1; 9 nucleotides align to TRBD2. Germline trimming cut 0 bases from V and 7 bases from J; bases unmatched to any gene: 7. Germline CDR1 and CDR2: MNHEY and SVGAGI. The CDR3 length is 16 residues. CDR3 loop: CASSYSGSGSKNEQFF. The CDR3 region has the DNA TGTGCCAGCAGTTACTCGGGTAGCGGGAGTAAGAATGAGCAGTTCTTC.

This chain links TRBV7-9 with TRBJ1-1, with a weak D call TRBD1 (6 bases). Trimming took off 6 bases at V and 2 bases at J, with 19 bases between the two ends. Germline lookup yields CDR1 SEHNR and CDR2 FQNEAQ (reference sequence). The CDR3 sequence is 16 residues long. CDR3 DNA: TGTGCCAGCAGGGCCACAGGGACGGGACTAAACACTGAAGCTTTCTTT. As protein: CASRATGTGLNTEAFF.

The J gene is TRBJ2-7, the V gene TRBV6-5; no clear D gene. Trimming took 0 bases from V and 2 from J, leaving 8 bases between them. The length of the CDR3 is 14 residues. Germline CDR1 MNHEY, CDR2 SVGAGI. The CDR3 DNA sequence: TGTGCCAGCAGTTACTCACGGAGTCCCTACGAGCAGTACTTC. As protein: CASSYSRSPYEQYF.

V gene TRBV4-2 combines with J gene TRBJ2-7; D ambiguous. CDR1 and CDR2 from the germline V gene are LGHNA and YNFKEQ. V was pared by 0 bases and J by 5 bases, with 5 bases between. This CDR3 region has 12 residues. The CDR3 DNA is TGTGCCAGCAGCCAAGATGATAACGAGCAGTACTTC. Residues: CASSQDDNEQYF.

This clone was counted once. The gene calls are TRBV5-4 and TRBJ2-1; 8 bases map to TRBD2. Looked up from germline, CDR1 is SGHNT and CDR2 is YYREEE (reference sequence). This CDR3 has 16 residues. V was pared by 4 bases and J by 6 bases, with 12 bases of the junction left unmatched. CDR3: CASSPPTSAISNEQFF. The DNA for the CDR3 is TGTGCCAGCAGCCCTCCGACTAGCGCCATTTCCAATGAGCAGTTCTTC.

The genes are TRBV5-6 and TRBJ2-5; D assignment may be TRBD1 or TRBD2 (5 bases each). The CDR3 consists of 17 residues. V was cut by 2 bases and J by 5 bases, with 22 bases left in between. Looked up from germline, CDR1 is SGHDT and CDR2 is YYEEEE. The CDR3 is CASSFTGLAANGETQYF. The CDR3 DNA is TGTGCCAGCAGCTTTACGGGGCTAGCAGCTAATGGGGAGACCCAGTACTTC.

The CDR3 nucleotides read TGTGCCAGCAGCTTGCGAGGGGGGGGCTACGAGCAGTACTTC. Translating it yields CASSLRGGGYEQYF. The rearrangement links TRBV7-2 to TRBJ2-7, with D possibly TRBD2 on 7 matching bases. The CDR3 has 14 amino acids. Germline V gene lookup returns CDR1 SGHTA and CDR2 FQGNSA. Deletions cut 3 bases from V and 3 bases from J, with 12 bases between.

This rearrangement joins TRBV5-4 to TRBJ2-5, with 7 nucleotides matching TRBD1. The J call is in doubt because the DNA end fits TRBJ2-7 better. CDR1 is SGHNT, CDR2 YYREEE, per germline (reference sequence). The CDR3 totals 14 residues. The DNA for the CDR3 is TGTGCCAGCAGCTTCGACAGGGCAGTAACCGAGCAGTACTTC. This sequence encodes CASSFDRAVTEQYF.

The chain combines TRBV4-2 with TRBJ2-3, with 7 bases matching TRBD2. V was clipped by 0 bases and J by 2 bases; unmatched bases: 11. In germline, CDR1 is LGHNA, CDR2 YNFKEQ. The CDR3 runs to 18 residues. In DNA form, the CDR3 reads TGTGCCAGCAGCCAAGAAGGACTGGCTAGCGGAAACACAGATACGCAGTATTTT. It specifies CASSQEGLASGNTDTQYF.

The V call is TRBV11-3, the J call TRBJ2-7; 10 nucleotides match TRBD1. The CDR3 has 14 residues. Trimming at V came to 3 bases and at J to 6 bases, leaving 5 bases not matched to a gene. Germline assignment: CDR1 SGHNT and CDR2 YENEEA. In DNA, the CDR3 is TGTGCCAGCAGCTTGGGGACAGGGGACACCGAGCAGTACTTC. Its translation is CASSLGTGDTEQYF.